The source of this T cell receptor beta chain is a study of blood T cells in healthy people across ages. Study outcomes and limitations: The unsorted PBMCs prevented any conclusive comparison of naive versus antigen-experienced cells.

On this clonotype: The antigen is not known.

Deletions cut 0 bases from V and 3 bases from J, with 15 bases between. The germline V gene has CDR1 DFQATT and CDR2 SNEGSKA (reference sequence). This CDR3 is built from 15 residues. Together with a sample-barcoded 5' primer, a J-beta primer mix was included in a second PCR lasting roughly 6 to 12 cycles. TCRdb re-derived calls from the 5' RACE reads in MiXCR, one entry per CDR3 protein. The sample lists some 690,000 distinct CDR3 sequences; 22% were seen once. The sequence was collected from a man between 70 and 80 years old in good health. This chain uses TRBV20-1 with TRBJ2-7; D assignment may be TRBD1 or TRBD2 (5 bases each). Sequenced input: blood. CDR3 amino acids: CSARDPGQYNYEQYF. CDR3 DNA: TGCAGTGCTAGAGATCCGGGGCAGTACAACTACGAGCAGTACTTC.